These 22 T cell receptor beta chains came from one sample sequenced in a study of blood T cell repertoires in COVID-19. TCRdb's copy holds only in-frame clones and misses some; the assay was immunoSEQ multiplex PCR. The sample shows tens of thousands of clones, 84% of them seen only once. The sequenced material came from peripheral blood. The receptors stem from a man aged 35 to 55 with acute or convalescent COVID-19.

The chain carries TRBV6-5 and TRBJ1-5; a weak D match, TRBD1 (6 bases). CDR1 and CDR2 from the germline V gene are MNHEY and SVGAGI. V was clipped by 1 base and J by 0 bases, with 7 bases between them. The CDR3 has 15 amino acids. In DNA, the CDR3 is TGTGCCAGCAGTTACTACAGGGATAGCAATCAGCCCCAGCATTTT. Translated: CASSYYRDSNQPQHF.

This clone has only a few counts. The J gene is TRBJ2-7, the V gene TRBV2; 12 bases fit TRBD2. Losses at the gene ends were 2 bases for V and 2 bases for J; bases not matched to a gene: 16. Germline CDR1 SNHLY, CDR2 FYNNEI. The CDR3 loop spans 20 amino acids. The CDR3 DNA sequence: TGTGCCAGCAGTGAAACTCGGGCAAGACTAGCGGGAGTCGTGACCTACGAGCAGTACTTC. This gives the protein CASSETRARLAGVVTYEQYF.

CDR3 sequence (DNA): TGTGCCAGTAGTATATCTTTCGGGAGAAACACCATATATTTT. Translating gives CASSISFGRNTIYF. J is TRBJ1-3 and V is TRBV19; D unclear. The CDR3 contains 14 residues. Looked up from germline, CDR1 is LNHDA and CDR2 is SQIVND (reference sequence). V was shortened by 2 bases and J by 5 bases, with 10 bases between the two germline ends.

This chain uses TRBV7-2 with TRBJ1-2; D might be TRBD1 (5 bases). Trimming pared 5 bases from V and 5 bases from J, leaving 12 bases between. The germline V gene encodes CDR1 SGHTA and CDR2 FQGNSA. This CDR3 is built from 13 residues. CDR3 nucleotides: TGTGCCAGCAGCGCAGGGAGGGGATATGGCTACACCTTC. It yields the protein CASSAGRGYGYTF.

The rearrangement uses TRBV12-3 or TRBV12-4 and TRBJ2-7; perhaps TRBD1 as D (6 bases). The CDR3 length is 13 residues. Trimming cost V 1 base and J 7 bases, with 11 bases left between them. The CDR3: CASSLGTAREQYF. The CDR3 DNA reads TGTGCCAGCAGTTTAGGGACAGCTAGAGAGCAGTACTTC.

CDR3 sequence reads: CASSERGGEVYEQYF. The DNA for the CDR3 is TGTGCCAGCAGTGAAAGGGGCGGGGAGGTCTACGAGCAGTACTTC. The V gene is TRBV6-1, the J gene TRBJ2-7; weak D call: TRBD2 (6 bases). The V end was cut by 2 bases, the J end by 3 bases, with 14 bases between. The CDR3 sequence is 15 residues long. Germline assignment: CDR1 MNHNS and CDR2 SASEGT.

The V and J genes are TRBV5-4 and TRBJ1-1; the D gene is possibly TRBD1 (5 bases). V shed 4 bases and J shed 7 bases, with 11 bases lying between them. This CDR3 has 12 residues. Germline V gene sequence: CDR1 SGHNT, CDR2 YYREEE (reference sequence). The CDR3 sequence is CASSGDSVEAFF. The CDR3 bases are TGTGCCAGCAGCGGAGACAGTGTTGAAGCTTTCTTT. Filled out from reference TRBV5-4 and TRBJ1-1, the complete variable domain reads ETGVTQSPTHLIKTRGQQVTLRCSSQSGHNTVSWYQQALGQGPQFIFQYYREEENGRGNFPPRFSGLQFPNYSSELNVNALELDDSALYLCASSGDSVEAFFGQGTRLTVV.

The DNA for the CDR3 is TGTGCCAGCAGCCAAGGGACGGGAGGTGCTGAAGCTTTCTTT. This encodes CASSQGTGGAEAFF. The chain carries TRBV3-1 (or the pseudogene TRBV3-2) and TRBJ1-1; no firm D call. Per germline, CDR1 LGHDT and CDR2 YNNKEL (reference sequence). This CDR3 has 14 residues. With 1 base removed from V and 6 bases from J, the gap between germline ends came to 12 bases.

The chain is built from TRBV2 and TRBJ1-5, with D uncertain. Trimming shortened V by 9 bases and J by 3 bases, and 12 bases separated the two germline ends. Germline-derived CDR1 and CDR2 are SNHLY and FYNNEI. This CDR3 spans 13 amino acids. The CDR3 reads CASIPAPNQPQHF. In DNA, the CDR3 is TGTGCCAGTATTCCAGCGCCCAATCAGCCCCAGCATTTT.

V and J are TRBV5-1 and TRBJ1-4, with D perhaps TRBD1 (6 bases). This CDR3 spans 16 amino acids. Germline CDR1 is SGHRS and CDR2 is YFSETQ. The germline V and J ends were trimmed by 1 base and 2 bases, with 12 bases remaining between them. CDR3 in amino acids: CASSLNGGFTNEKLFF. CDR3 bases: TGCGCCAGCAGCTTGAATGGGGGCTTTACTAATGAAAAACTGTTTTTT.

The CDR3 loop reads CASSRPGTSGSYNEQFF. Here the CDR3 DNA reads TGCGCCAGCTCCCGACCCGGGACTAGCGGCTCCTACAATGAGCAGTTCTTC. The rearrangement links TRBV5-1 to TRBJ2-1; TRBD2 matches at 11 bases. The CDR3 length is 17 residues. The V segment lost 7 bases and the J segment 0 bases; nucleotides outside the gene matches: 9. From germline, CDR1 is SGHRS and CDR2 YFSETQ.

The J gene is TRBJ1-5, the V gene TRBV2, with a possible D match to TRBD1 (5 bases). CDR1 is SNHLY and CDR2 is FYNNEI in the germline V gene. This CDR3 has 13 amino acids. Trimming shortened V by 10 bases and J by 3 bases, and 13 bases separated the two germline ends. The CDR3 DNA reads as TGTGCCACCACCGGGACTTTCAATCAGCCCCAGCATTTT. Translating gives CATTGTFNQPQHF.

This chain joins TRBV10-3 and TRBJ1-1; D is unclear. The CDR3 is 17 amino acids. Per the germline V gene, CDR1 is ENHRY and CDR2 is SYGVKD. V gave up 4 bases and J gave up 4 bases, with 22 bases separating them. The CDR3 region is CAISGRYGIDLPTEAFF. CDR3 coding DNA: TGTGCCATCAGTGGGAGATACGGGATAGATCTCCCCACTGAAGCTTTCTTT.

The CDR3 loop reads CASSLTGIYGYTF. In DNA form, the CDR3 reads TGTGCCAGCAGTTTGACAGGGATCTATGGCTACACCTTC. The chain couples TRBV6-5 to TRBJ1-2; 7 bases agree with TRBD1. CDR1 and CDR2 from the germline V gene are MNHEY and SVGAGI. The junction had 3 bases not matched to a gene; V was cut back by 4 bases and J by 4 bases. This CDR3 contains 13 residues.

This clone was seen a few times. The chain carries TRBV6-6 and TRBJ1-6, with D possibly TRBD1 on 5 matching bases. Germline CDR1 MNHNY, CDR2 SVGAGI (reference sequence). The CDR3 covers 16 residues. V was cut by 7 bases and J by 5 bases, with 18 bases left in between. CDR3 region: CASTKGPQGNNSPLHF. In DNA form, the CDR3 reads TGTGCCAGCACCAAAGGGCCCCAGGGAAATAATTCACCCCTCCACTTT.

This chain connects TRBV6-1 to TRBJ2-7; D ambiguous. Deletions cut 1 base from V and 3 bases from J, with 7 bases between. Germline V gene data show CDR1 as MNHNS and CDR2 as SASEGT. The CDR3 runs 13 residues. The CDR3 sequence: CASSEGKFYEQYF. As DNA, the CDR3 is TGTGCCAGCAGTGAAGGTAAATTCTACGAGCAGTACTTC.

The chain recombines TRBV5-6 with TRBJ1-3, with 12 positions matching TRBD1. The CDR3 is 14 residues long. Germline V gene data show CDR1 as SGHDT and CDR2 as YYEEEE. V was clipped by 4 bases and J by 9 bases; unmatched bases: 5. CDR3 region: CASSGGQGAGTIYF. In DNA, the CDR3 is TGTGCCAGCAGCGGGGGACAGGGGGCCGGCACCATATATTTT.

V usage is TRBV5-6 and J usage is TRBJ2-4, with D maybe TRBD2 (5 bases). The germline V and J ends were trimmed by 1 base and 3 bases, with 11 bases remaining between them. The CDR3 spans 15 residues. Per germline, CDR1 SGHDT and CDR2 YYEEEE. CDR3 in DNA: TGTGCCAGCAGCTTGATCCGGGGAGACAAAAACATTCAGTACTTC. Translation: CASSLIRGDKNIQYF.

The chain couples TRBV14 to TRBJ1-4; 7 bases match TRBD1. The CDR3 consists of 13 residues. V trimming: 7 bases; J trimming: 1 base; junction bases outside the gene matches: 0. Germline loops: CDR1 SGHDN, CDR2 FVKESK. CDR3 amino acids: CASNRGTNEKLFF. DNA for the CDR3: TGTGCCAGCAACAGGGGAACTAATGAAAAACTGTTTTTT.

The chain uses TRBV5-8 and TRBJ1-5, with a weak D call TRBD1 (6 bases). The CDR3 contains 13 residues. Germline CDR1 reads SGHTS; CDR2 reads YDEGEE. Deletions cut 2 bases from V and 7 bases from J, with 10 bases between. In DNA, the CDR3 is TGTGCCAGCAGCTTTGACAGGTTCCAGCCCCAGCATTTT. Translation gives CASSFDRFQPQHF.

This chain connects TRBV3-1 (or the pseudogene TRBV3-2) to TRBJ1-6; tentatively, D is TRBD1 (5 bases). The CDR3 loop spans 14 amino acids. V was trimmed by 3 bases and J by 12 bases, leaving 15 bases between them. Germline CDR1 reads LGHDT; CDR2 reads YNNKEL (reference sequence). CDR3 in amino acids: CASSQTPQGGPLHF. Here the CDR3 DNA reads TGTGCCAGCAGCCAGACCCCGCAGGGTGGACCCCTCCACTTT.

The chain couples TRBV7-8 to TRBJ1-2; TRBD1 might be the D (5 bases). Deletions cut 3 bases from V and 7 bases from J, with 18 bases between. The CDR3 spans 15 residues. CDR1 is SGHVS and CDR2 is FQNEAQ in the germline V gene. The CDR3 nucleotides are TGTGCCAGCAGCTTTTTTGACAGTTCCTGGGCTGGCTACACCTTC. It translates to CASSFFDSSWAGYTF. The full variable domain, its missing parts supplied by reference TRBV7-8 and TRBJ1-2, is GAGVSQSPRYKVAKRGQDVALRCDPISGHVSLFWYQQALGQGPEFLTYFQNEAQLDKSGLPSDRFFAERPEGSVSTLKIQRTQQEDSAVYLCASSFFDSSWAGYTFGSGTRLTVV.